Presented here are 32 T cell receptor beta chains from one specimen sequenced in a study of control samples from healthy donors and cancer patients. This table comes from immunoSEQ multiplex PCR, and its TCRdb copy is limited to in-frame clones, with some not included. The sample includes around 190,000 clones, around 87% of them seen just once. Sequences were obtained from blood. These receptors were taken from a woman aged 50 to 60 in good health.

This clone has at least ten counts. V is TRBV30 and J is TRBJ2-7; D gene uncertain. V was cut by 4 bases and J by 5 bases, with 6 bases left in between. The germline V gene has CDR1 GTSNPN and CDR2 SVGIG (reference sequence). CDR3 length: 10 residues. CDR3 nucleotides: TGTGCCTGGACCCGTCACGAGCAGTACTTC. Its translation is CAWTRHEQYF.

A remark on this clone: Germline and junction disagree at one end, which may indicate a read error. The chain combines TRBV7-7 with TRBJ2-3; no clear D gene. Germline CDR1 and CDR2: SSHAT and FNYEAQ (reference sequence). This CDR3 comprises 13 residues. CDR3 loop: CASSLYGTDTQYF. CDR3 bases: TGTGCTAGCAGCTTATACGGCACAGATACGCAGTATTTT.

This chain connects TRBV28 to TRBJ2-7; perhaps D is TRBD1 or TRBD2 (6 bases each). The CDR3 has 15 amino acids. Germline assignment: CDR1 MDHEN and CDR2 SYDVKM. V was cut by 10 bases and J by 0 bases, with 19 bases left in between. CDR3 DNA: TGTGCCACCAAGGGGGGCTCGGGCCCCTCCTACGAGCAGTACTTC. Translation: CATKGGSGPSYEQYF.

This chain uses TRBV5-8 with TRBJ1-5; 12 nucleotides match TRBD1. Looked up from germline, CDR1 is SGHTS and CDR2 is YDEGEE. The CDR3 covers 16 residues. V gave up 2 bases and J gave up 1 base; unmatched junction bases: 1. CDR3 in DNA: TGTGCCAGCAGCTTCGGGACAGGGGGCAGCAATCAGCCCCAGCATTTT. As protein: CASSFGTGGSNQPQHF.

The gene calls are TRBV3-1 (or the pseudogene TRBV3-2) and TRBJ1-2; D unresolved. The germline V gene has CDR1 LGHDT and CDR2 YNNKEL (reference sequence). Trimming cost V 4 bases and J 4 bases, with 4 bases left between them. The CDR3 has 11 amino acids. The CDR3 nucleotides are TGTGCCAGCAGCCGGTCCTATGGCTACACCTTC. Its protein is CASSRSYGYTF.

The chain couples TRBV29-1 to TRBJ1-4, with TRBD1 matching 8 bases. The CDR3 is made up of 11 amino acids. The V segment lost 6 bases and the J segment 8 bases; nucleotides outside the gene matches: 2. Per germline, CDR1 SQVTM and CDR2 ANQGSEA. The CDR3 nucleotides read TGCAGCGTAACAGGGGGGGAAAAACTGTTTTTT. Its protein is CSVTGGEKLFF.

This chain uses TRBV27 with TRBJ1-5; D ambiguous. V was clipped by 5 bases and J by 6 bases, with 14 bases between them. This CDR3 is 14 amino acids long. Germline assignment: CDR1 MNHEY and CDR2 SMNVEV (reference sequence). In DNA, the CDR3 is TGTGCCAGCAGTGTTAACCTGGGTGGTCAGCCCCAGCATTTT. It codes for CASSVNLGGQPQHF.

The J gene is TRBJ1-4, the V gene TRBV7-8; D remains unclear. Germline-derived CDR1 and CDR2 are SGHVS and FQNEAQ. This CDR3 has 18 residues. Trimming left V 5 bases short and J 2 bases short, with 21 bases between. This CDR3 is CASSGLWSTTETNEKLFF. The CDR3 DNA follows: TGTGCCAGCAGCGGCCTGTGGTCTACCACGGAGACTAATGAAAAACTGTTTTTT.

The chain joins TRBV7-2 to TRBJ2-7; 10 nucleotides align to TRBD2. From germline, CDR1 is SGHTA and CDR2 FQGNSA. V lost 5 bases and J lost 2; bases outside the gene matches: 6. The CDR3 has 15 amino acids. For the CDR3, the DNA is TGTGCCAGCAGCCCATGGAGCGGGAGGGCCTACGAGCAGTACTTC. Its protein product is CASSPWSGRAYEQYF.

The CDR3 nucleotides are TGTGCCAGCACCGCCGGGACTAGCGGGAGGATCGAGACCCAGTACTTC. Amino acids: CASTAGTSGRIETQYF. This chain links TRBV7-9 with TRBJ2-5, with TRBD2 matching 15 bases. Trimming cost V 7 bases and J 5 bases; bases outside gene matches: 8. CDR3 length equals 16 residues. Germline V lookup: CDR1 SEHNR, CDR2 FQNEAQ (reference sequence).

The chain has TRBV7-3 and TRBJ1-1, with TRBD1 matching 11 bases. Germline V gene data show CDR1 as SGHTA and CDR2 as FQGTGA. The ends lost 0 bases at V and 4 bases at J; junction bases unmatched: 4. The CDR3 runs 16 residues. This CDR3 is CASSLTSGTGGTEAFF. CDR3 in DNA: TGTGCCAGCAGCTTAACCTCTGGGACAGGGGGCACTGAAGCTTTCTTT. The full variable domain, completed using reference TRBV7-3 and TRBJ1-1, is GAGVSQTPSNKVTEKGKYVELRCDPISGHTALYWYRQSLGQGPEFLIYFQGTGAADDSGLPNDRFFAVRPEGSVSTLKIQRTERGDSAVYLCASSLTSGTGGTEAFFGQGTRLTVV.

The chain recombines TRBV6-5 with TRBJ1-2; 7 nucleotides match TRBD1. Losses at the gene ends were 7 bases for V and 8 bases for J; bases not matched to a gene: 16. CDR1 and CDR2 (germline): MNHEY, SVGAGI. The CDR3 covers 15 residues. CDR3: CASKLIQGERGGYTF. The CDR3 DNA reads TGTGCCAGCAAACTCATCCAGGGGGAACGGGGAGGCTACACCTTC.

J is TRBJ1-5 and V is TRBV6-6; TRBD1 might be the D (5 bases). The CDR3 has 13 amino acids. The V and J ends lost 7 bases and 9 bases respectively, with 16 bases between them. Germline lookup yields CDR1 MNHNY and CDR2 SVGAGI (reference sequence). CDR3 residues: CASTRDGGGPQHF. As DNA, the CDR3 is TGTGCCAGCACCAGGGACGGGGGAGGGCCCCAGCATTTT.

The V call is TRBV20-1, the J call TRBJ2-5, with TRBD2 matching 11 bases. This CDR3 region has 14 residues. Germline trimming cut 3 bases from V and 7 bases from J; bases unmatched to any gene: 7. Germline assignment: CDR1 DFQATT and CDR2 SNEGSKA (reference sequence). CDR3 in amino acids: CSASSGGAQGTQYF. CDR3 sequence (DNA): TGCAGTGCTAGTAGCGGGGGGGCCCAGGGGACCCAGTACTTC.

The chain uses TRBV12-3 or TRBV12-4 and TRBJ1-2, with 7 positions matching TRBD1. Germline trimming cut 6 bases from V and 2 bases from J; bases unmatched to any gene: 3. The CDR3 totals 13 residues. The CDR3 nucleotides read TGTGCCAGCAGACCGACAGGGAACTATGGCTACACCTTC. Translated, it gives CASRPTGNYGYTF.

This chain joins TRBV6-6 and TRBJ2-4; possible D gene TRBD2, 6 bases. The CDR3 extends over 14 amino acids. With 1 base removed from V and 7 bases from J, the gap between germline ends came to 11 bases. Germline lookup yields CDR1 MNHNY and CDR2 SVGAGI (reference sequence). CDR3 nucleotides: TGTGCCAGCAGTTACTTGGAGGGGCTGAACATTCAGTACTTC. Its translation: CASSYLEGLNIQYF.

The chain uses TRBV19 and TRBJ1-2; D remains ambiguous. Germline values: CDR1 LNHDA, CDR2 SQIVND (reference sequence). This CDR3 contains 12 residues. The V and J ends lost 5 bases and 4 bases respectively, with 8 bases between them. CDR3: CASSFWAYGYTF. The CDR3 DNA reads as TGTGCCAGTAGTTTCTGGGCCTATGGCTACACCTTC.

This chain joins TRBV28 and TRBJ2-2; 10 bases line up with TRBD2. In germline, CDR1 is MDHEN, CDR2 SYDVKM. The CDR3 totals 17 residues. V lost 6 bases and J lost 6; bases outside the gene matches: 13. The CDR3 coding sequence is TGTGCCAGCAGCCCAGCGGGGGGGCCTACTCCCGCCGGGGAGCTGTTTTTT. Translation gives CASSPAGGPTPAGELFF. Looking up the rest from reference TRBV28 and TRBJ2-2 gives the full variable domain: DVKVTQSSRYLVKRTGEKVFLECVQDMDHENMFWYRQDPGLGLRLIYFSYDVKMKEKGDIPEGYSVSREKKERFSLILESASTNQTSMYLCASSPAGGPTPAGELFFGEGSRLTVL.

V usage is TRBV7-2 and J usage is TRBJ2-7; D is ambiguous. The V gene lost 0 bases and the J gene lost 0 bases, with 9 bases spanning the gap. Germline lookup yields CDR1 SGHTA and CDR2 FQGNSA. The CDR3 runs 15 residues. The CDR3 region is CASSLANVFSYEQYF. Written as DNA, the CDR3 is TGTGCCAGCAGCTTAGCGAACGTATTCTCCTACGAGCAGTACTTC.

This rearrangement joins TRBV14 to TRBJ2-3, with D tentatively TRBD1 or TRBD2 (5 bases each). The germline V gene has CDR1 SGHDN and CDR2 FVKESK. The CDR3 sequence is 16 residues long. Trimming stripped 4 bases from V and 0 bases from J, with 14 bases between. The CDR3 here is CASSPRDQTSTDTQYF. CDR3 bases: TGTGCCAGCAGCCCCCGGGACCAGACTAGCACAGATACGCAGTATTTT.

The chain carries TRBV2 and TRBJ1-1; D gene unclear. The V end was cut by 8 bases, the J end by 0 bases, with 10 bases between. CDR1 SNHLY and CDR2 FYNNEI come from the germline V gene. The CDR3 contains 13 residues. Written as DNA, the CDR3 is TGTGCCAGCGTCGAAGGGTTGAACACTGAAGCTTTCTTT. This translates into CASVEGLNTEAFF.

The chain combines TRBV6-5 with TRBJ1-2; D is uncertain. This CDR3 region has 14 residues. V shed 0 bases and J shed 2 bases, with 7 bases lying between them. CDR1 MNHEY and CDR2 SVGAGI come from the germline V gene. CDR3 bases: TGTGCCAGCAGTTACTCACGGGCCAACTATGGCTACACCTTC. Encoded protein: CASSYSRANYGYTF.

The gene calls are TRBV19 and TRBJ1-6; 8 bases agree with TRBD1. Germline lookup yields CDR1 LNHDA and CDR2 SQIVND (reference sequence). The V gene end was trimmed by 6 bases and the J gene end by 7 bases; junction bases not matched to a gene: 8. The CDR3 runs to 15 residues. The CDR3 coding sequence is TGTGCCAGTAGCACGGGACAGGTCGTGAATTCACCCCTCCACTTT. Translated: CASSTGQVVNSPLHF.

The chain joins TRBV29-1 to TRBJ2-5; 7 bases map to TRBD2. CDR3 length: 14 residues. Germline V CDR1 and CDR2: SQVTM, ANQGSEA. With 3 bases clipped from V and 1 base from J, the junction kept 5 bases outside the gene matches. CDR3 bases: TGCAGCGTTGATCGCAGCGGGGTCCAAGAGACCCAGTACTTC. It translates to CSVDRSGVQETQYF.

The gene calls are TRBV7-6 and TRBJ2-5; 11 nucleotides agree with TRBD2. J gave up 3 bases and V 5 bases, and 8 bases lay outside the gene matches. The germline CDR1 and CDR2 sequences are SGHVS and FNYEAQ. CDR3 length: 16 amino acids. The CDR3 DNA sequence: TGTGCCAGCAGCCGCATGACTAGCGGGAAAGAAGAGACCCAGTACTTC. As protein: CASSRMTSGKEETQYF.

J is TRBJ1-1 and V is TRBV10-3; D is perhaps TRBD1 (6 bases). Germline V gene lookup returns CDR1 ENHRY and CDR2 SYGVKD. CDR3 length equals 14 residues. The V gene lost 4 bases and the J gene lost 4 bases, with 13 bases spanning the gap. The CDR3 loop reads CAISAQQGGTEAFF. CDR3 nucleotides: TGTGCCATCAGTGCACAACAGGGAGGCACTGAAGCTTTCTTT.

This rearrangement joins TRBV7-9 to TRBJ2-5; D uncertain. Germline lookup yields CDR1 SEHNR and CDR2 FQNEAQ (reference sequence). Trimming took off 5 bases at V and 0 bases at J, with 7 bases between the two ends. CDR3 length: 13 amino acids. CDR3 loop: CASSKTYQETQYF. CDR3 in DNA: TGTGCCAGCAGCAAAACGTACCAAGAGACCCAGTACTTC.

The V and J genes are TRBV28 and TRBJ1-5, with D perhaps matching TRBD1 (5 bases). Germline-derived CDR1 and CDR2 are MDHEN and SYDVKM. The CDR3 has 16 residues. V was shortened by 4 bases and J by 0 bases, with 13 bases between the two germline ends. CDR3 nucleotides: TGTGCCAGCAGTTATGGGACCGACGTTAGCAATCAGCCCCAGCATTTT. Its translation: CASSYGTDVSNQPQHF.

V and J are TRBV27 and TRBJ2-6; weak D call: TRBD2 (5 bases). CDR3 size: 15 residues. Trimming pared 4 bases from V and 0 bases from J, leaving 7 bases between. Germline loops: CDR1 MNHEY, CDR2 SMNVEV (reference sequence). In DNA, the CDR3 is TGTGCCAGCAGTTACGAGGGCTCTGGGGCCAACGTCCTGACTTTC. Its translation is CASSYEGSGANVLTF.

The rearrangement links TRBV12-3 or TRBV12-4 to TRBJ2-1; the D gene is possibly TRBD2 (5 bases). The CDR3 is 12 amino acids. V lost 7 bases and J 9 bases, leaving 13 bases between the germline ends. The CDR3 loop reads CASTTSLREQFF. The CDR3 DNA is TGTGCCAGCACAACTAGTTTGCGTGAGCAGTTCTTC.

The chain recombines TRBV30 with TRBJ2-2; D is tentatively TRBD1 or TRBD2 (6 bases each). This CDR3 is 14 amino acids long. CDR1 is GTSNPN, CDR2 SVGIG, per germline (reference sequence). V lost 2 bases to trimming and J lost 6 bases, with 13 bases between them. The CDR3 sequence: CAWSQGGRPGELFF. The CDR3 DNA reads as TGTGCCTGGAGTCAAGGGGGGCGACCCGGGGAGCTGTTTTTT.

The rearrangement links TRBV20-1 to TRBJ2-1; D is perhaps TRBD2 (6 bases). The CDR3 extends over 11 amino acids. V lost 5 bases, J lost 5 bases, and 7 bases lay in between. From germline, CDR1 is DFQATT and CDR2 SNEGSKA (reference sequence). The CDR3 coding sequence is TGCAGTGCTCCGGGAGACAATGAGCAGTTCTTC. It is translated as CSAPGDNEQFF.